This T cell receptor (beta chain) was sequenced for a study of T cell clones after liver transplantation. This clone is a singleton in its sample. Its matching antigen is unknown. The method was immunoSEQ multiplex PCR; TCRdb's version includes in-frame clones alone and lacks a portion of them. This table holds tens of thousands of clones, roughly two thirds found once. Study results and caveats: Conclusions were preliminary, with small, heterogeneous patient groups. In a couple of subjects, few donor cells limited the measurable donor-reactive repertoire.

The CDR3 is 17 amino acids. Germline CDR1 is SGHNT and CDR2 is YENEEA. Trimming took 5 bases from V and 3 from J; bases not matched to a gene: 9. The sample here was CD4+ T cells from blood, taken before liver transplant. The chain combines TRBV11-3 with TRBJ2-2; TRBD1 matches at 10 bases. The origin of this receptor is a human donor who received a liver transplant. DNA of the CDR3: TGTGCCAGCAGCCCTGACAGGGGGCGTTCGGACACCGGGGAGCTGTTTTTT. It specifies CASSPDRGRSDTGELFF.